The clone carrying this T cell receptor beta chain has at least ten counts. The record originates from a study of early T cells in non-severe SARS-CoV-2 infection. Looked up from germline, CDR1 is SGHTA and CDR2 is FQGNSA. Trimming stripped 5 bases from V and 3 bases from J, with 11 bases between. This CDR3 comprises 13 residues. Individual cDNA molecules received unique molecular identifiers during library preparation. TCRdb processed the 5' RACE reads anew with MiXCR; each CDR3 protein has one entry. In the table there are around 81,000 distinct CDR3 sequences, roughly 13% of which are singletons. The chain couples TRBV7-2 to TRBJ2-7, with no clear D. Sequencing input: whole blood. The TCR was taken from an adult who was a healthcare worker with PCR-confirmed SARS-CoV-2 infection or an uninfected control (not recorded which). CDR3 in DNA: TGTGCCAGCAGCCCCGGACGGAACTACGAGCAGTACTTC. It specifies CASSPGRNYEQYF.